This entry features one T cell receptor beta chain sequence. Antigen unknown. TCRdb's table, derived via immunoSEQ multiplex PCR, lists solely in-frame clones and lacks some. The sample consists of some 100,000 clones, approximately 91% of them appearing once. The CDR3 totals 13 residues. V was clipped by 0 bases and J by 4 bases, with 4 bases between them. From germline, CDR1 is SGHNT and CDR2 YYREEE (reference sequence). These data come from a study of cytomegalovirus exposure and HLA in healthy donors. Regarding the study as a whole: 164 TCR beta chains were listed as cytomegalovirus-associated. The tendency of first-cohort TCR clusters to co-occur in the 100 to 150 validation repertoires was identified by a subsequent analysis. Reports indicated that the classifier achieved high specificity and sensitivity in diagnosing cytomegalovirus status.

This TCR derives from a woman younger than 30 in good health and CMV-seronegative. V is TRBV5-4 and J is TRBJ2-2, with unresolved D. Sequencing was done on a sample of PBMCs. CDR3 in amino acids: CASSLGSTGELFF. The CDR3 DNA follows: TGTGCCAGCAGCTTGGGCAGCACCGGGGAGCTGTTTTTT.